This TCR beta chain was captured in a study of T-cell memory formation after mild COVID-19. Findings of the study overall: The SARS-CoV-2 specificity of second-wave clones reaching peak at day 37 remained unverified. A second wave expanding day 15 to 37 was CD4+-biased; contracting clones were balanced.

The germline CDR1 and CDR2 sequences are SQVTM and ANQGSEA. CDR3 size: 14 residues. J was trimmed by 6 bases and V by 5 bases; bases with no gene match: 12. Researchers used 5'RACE with constant-segment primers to make TCR alpha and TCR beta cDNA libraries that carry sample barcodes and UMIs. One entry per CDR3 protein, called by TCRdb with MiXCR from the 5' RACE reads. The table records 250,000 to 300,000 distinct CDR3 sequences, roughly 15% of them present only once. A note on this clonotype: The target antigen is unknown.

Sample: PBMCs or a T cell subset sorted from them (not recorded which). V is TRBV29-1 and J is TRBJ1-2; the match to TRBD1 covers 7 bases. This clonotype originated in a young man who had mild COVID-19 (a few samples of this study predate the infection). Cell type and time point are not known. The CDR3 sequence: CSVIPTGIGDGYTF. CDR3 nucleotides: TGCAGCGTTATCCCGACAGGGATTGGGGATGGCTACACCTTC.